The clone carrying this T cell receptor beta chain was seen at least ten times. Unique molecular identifiers were added to individual cDNA molecules. MiXCR, applied by TCRdb to the 5' RACE reads, yields one record per CDR3 protein. This table has 20,000 to 30,000 distinct CDR3 sequences, 4.4% appearing once. CDR1 is SGHTA and CDR2 is FQGNSA in the germline V gene. The CDR3 sequence is 17 residues long. Trimming removed 4 bases from V and 2 bases from J; junction bases left unmatched: 11. These data come from a study of early T cells in non-severe SARS-CoV-2 infection. The receptor was derived from an adult who was a healthcare worker with PCR-confirmed SARS-CoV-2 infection or an uninfected control (not recorded which). The rearrangement uses TRBV7-2 and TRBJ2-3; the match to TRBD2 covers 8 bases. Sequenced sample: whole blood. As DNA, the CDR3 is TGTGCCAGCAGCTCGCTTCCTAGCGGGCGACTCACAGATACGCAGTATTTT. This sequence encodes CASSSLPSGRLTDTQYF. The full variable domain, rest sourced from reference TRBV7-2 and TRBJ2-3, is GAGVSQSPSNKVTEKGKDVELRCDPISGHTALYWYRQSLGQGLEFLIYFQGNSAPDKSGLPSDRFSAERTGGSVSTLTIQRTQQEDSAVYLCASSSLPSGRLTDTQYFGPGTRLTVL.